This is a list of T cell receptor beta chains from one sample in a study of memory CD4+ T cells and cytomegalovirus serostatus. Generated by immunoSEQ multiplex PCR, the TCRdb table keeps only in-frame clones and is missing some. Of about 64,000 clones in the sample, 70% to 80% were seen once. Material: memory CD4+ T cells from blood. All receptors derive from an adult in good health and CMV-seronegative. The CDR3 runs from the conserved cysteine through the conserved F or W. A D gene is named only where the DNA matches it firmly. The size field is filled for only some rows; it gives once, few, many or a size class.

V	D	J	size	DNA	CDR3
TRBV5-1	TRBD1	TRBJ1-2	few	TGCGCCAGCAGCCTAGACAGGGAGTGGTATGGCTACACCTTC	CASSLDREWYGYTF
TRBV7-2	TRBD1	TRBJ2-5	once	TGTGCCAGCAGCTTAGCGTTGTCAGGGGGTCCGTACCAAGAGACCCAGTACTTC	CASSLALSGGPYQETQYF
TRBV30	.	TRBJ2-5	.	TGTGCCTGGACGAGACTAGGGCAAGAGACCCAGTACTTC	CAWTRLGQETQYF
TRBV5-1	.	TRBJ2-5	.	TGCGCCAGCAGCTTGGTGCCGGGAAGGGGAGAGACCCAGTACTTC	CASSLVPGRGETQYF
TRBV1	.	TRBJ2-1	.	TGCACCAGCAGCCAAGATCACTCGGGAGGAGCGGGGGGGCTTTACAATGAGCAGTTCTTC	CTSSQDHSGGAGGLYNEQFF
TRBV30	.	TRBJ1-5	once	TGTGCCTGGAGTGTACGCGTGTATAGCAATCAGCCCCAGCATTTT	CAWSVRVYSNQPQHF
TRBV5-1	TRBD2	TRBJ2-7	.	TGCGCCAGCAGCGCCAGTGGGGGGGGGTTCGGTAGGACCTACGAGCAGTACTTC	CASSASGGGFGRTYEQYF
TRBV29-1	TRBD2	TRBJ2-3	.	TGCAGCGTTGCAACTAGCGGGGGTACAGATACGCAGTATTTT	CSVATSGGTDTQYF
TRBV6-1	.	TRBJ2-7	.	TGTGCCAGCAGTGAAGCCTTCCGCACGTCCTACGAGCAGTACTTC	CASSEAFRTSYEQYF
TRBV10-1	.	TRBJ2-2	.	TGCGCCAGCAGTGAGTCCGAGGGTAACGGGGAGCTGTTTTTT	CASSESEGNGELFF
TRBV2	.	TRBJ2-7	.	TGTGCCAGCTCCCCAACAGGGAGCTCCTACGAGCAGTACTTC	CASSPTGSSYEQYF
TRBV9	TRBD2	TRBJ2-7	.	TGTGCCAGCAGCTTGGGACTAGTACGCTCCTACGAGCAGTACTTC	CASSLGLVRSYEQYF